This T cell receptor (beta chain) is from a study of CD8 T cells in ankylosing spondylitis. Notes on the study in general: What appeared characteristic of ankylosing spondylitis blood was a TCR beta motif of eight highly homologous variants.

MiXCR was run by TCRdb on the 5' RACE reads, yielding one entry per CDR3 protein. Among about 480,000 distinct CDR3 sequences, 17% were seen once, and the ten largest hold 1%. With respect to this clonotype: Its specificity is unknown.

Germline V gives CDR1 SGHAT, CDR2 FQNNGV. The CDR3 totals 18 residues. V lost 1 base, J lost 2 bases, and 10 bases stayed unmatched. The specimen sequenced was blood, either unsorted or a sorted T cell fraction (not recorded which). The chain employs TRBV11-2 and TRBJ2-7; 11 bases line up with TRBD2. This clonotype was obtained from a male donor with ankylosing spondylitis. CDR3 DNA sequence: TGTGCCAGCAGCTTAGGGGGCCGTGGGACTAGCGGAGCCTACGAGCAGTACTTC. It translates to CASSLGGRGTSGAYEQYF.